The clone carrying this T cell receptor (beta chain) was seen repeatedly, ten times or more. The antigen remains unidentified. This sample was included in a study of T cells after posttransplantation cyclophosphamide. Method: immunoSEQ multiplex PCR; TCRdb's copy keeps in-frame clones and lacks some. In total the sample includes about 34,000 clones, none of them seen once. CDR3 length: 13 amino acids. V lost 5 bases and J 3 bases, leaving 11 bases between the germline ends. From germline, CDR1 is SGHTA and CDR2 FQGNSA. Study-wide results and caveats: Tissue-infiltrating T cells from skin or gut overlapped little with blood T cells. Recipient CMV seropositivity and CMV reactivation strongly tracked TRB clonality. Donor CD8+ memory clones often dominated recipient blood repertoires at later times.

The material sequenced was PBMCs. The TCR sequence derives from a woman in her fifties or sixties in good health and a related stem cell transplant donor. This sequence joins TRBV7-2 and TRBJ2-7; D possibly corresponds to TRBD1 (6 bases). CDR3 in amino acids: CASSPRDNYEQYF. The DNA for the CDR3 is TGTGCCAGCAGCCCGAGGGACAACTACGAGCAGTACTTC.